The 15 T cell receptor beta chains reported below all come from one sample, sequenced in a study of monozygotic twins with inflammatory bowel disease. TCRdb re-called the 5' RACE reads, yielding one record per CDR3 amino acid sequence without DNA. In all, the sample yields approximately 390,000 distinct CDR3 sequences. Input material: blood. The receptors were gathered from a human donor with ulcerative colitis or Crohn's disease, or a healthy co-twin of an affected twin (not recorded which).

The V call is TRBV24-1, the J call TRBJ2-1; TCRdb proposes TRBD2, but this gene call is untestable without DNA. Germline loops: CDR1 KGHDR, CDR2 SFDVKD. CDR3 length: 15 residues. CDR3 residues: CATSAPWEGNNEQFF.

V gene TRBV27 combines with J gene TRBJ1-6. Germline CDR1 and CDR2: MNHEY and SMNVEV (reference sequence). The length of the CDR3 is 14 residues. The CDR3 loop is CASSLRSLNSPLHF.

The J gene is TRBJ2-1, the V gene TRBV29-1; the TCRdb D gene call, TRBD1, has no DNA to confirm it. CDR1 SQVTM and CDR2 ANQGSEA come from the germline V gene. CDR3 length: 12 amino acids. The CDR3 loop is CSVDQGMNEQFF.

The chain is built from TRBV28 and TRBJ1-1. Looked up from germline, CDR1 is MDHEN and CDR2 is SYDVKM. This CDR3 region has 15 residues. CDR3 sequence reads: CASSLEGISFTEAFF. Based on the CDR3 plus reference TRBV28 and TRBJ1-1, the full variable domain is DVKVTQSSRYLVKRTGEKVFLECVQDMDHENMFWYRQDPGLGLRLIYFSYDVKMKEKGDIPEGYSVSREKKERFSLILESASTNQTSMYLCASSLEGISFTEAFFGQGTRLTVV.

The chain employs TRBV5-4 and TRBJ2-1; TCRdb reports TRBD2, a call that lacks DNA to check it against. This CDR3 has 15 residues. Germline CDR1 and CDR2: SGHNT and YYREEE (reference sequence). CDR3 amino acids: CASSLGDYKSNEQFF. The full variable domain, in which reference TRBV5-4 and TRBJ2-1 provide the parts outside the CDR3, is ETGVTQSPTHLIKTRGQQVTLRCSSQSGHNTVSWYQQALGQGPQFIFQYYREEENGRGNFPPRFSGLQFPNYSSELNVNALELDDSALYLCASSLGDYKSNEQFFGPGTRLTVL.

This rearrangement joins TRBV7-9 to TRBJ1-5. The CDR3 totals 13 residues. The germline V gene encodes CDR1 SEHNR and CDR2 FQNEAQ (reference sequence). This CDR3 reads CASSAQFGQPQHF.

CDR3 sequence reads: CASSVGVVNTEAFF. The chain has TRBV9 and TRBJ1-1. The CDR3 runs 14 residues. Germline values: CDR1 SGDLS, CDR2 YYNGEE.

The rearrangement uses TRBV18 and TRBJ2-3; no DNA is available, so the TRBD2 call from TCRdb remains unchecked. CDR3 length: 16 residues. CDR1 is KGHSH, CDR2 LQKENI, per germline. The chain's CDR3 is CASSLRTSGATDTQYF.

This chain uses TRBV14 with TRBJ1-6. There are 16 residues in the CDR3. The germline CDR1 and CDR2 sequences are SGHDN and FVKESK. The CDR3 loop reads CASSQDSSSYNSPLHF.

The rearrangement joins TRBV5-1 to TRBJ2-3. Germline loops: CDR1 SGHRS, CDR2 YFSETQ. There are 14 residues in the CDR3. The CDR3 loop is CASSLGGHTDTQYF.

V gene TRBV7-8 combines with J gene TRBJ2-7; TCRdb gives TRBD1 as the D gene, but with no DNA this cannot be confirmed. The CDR3 is made up of 14 amino acids. Germline V CDR1 and CDR2: SGHVS, FQNEAQ. The CDR3 sequence: CASSPNRGPYEQYF. Complete variable domain (other parts from reference TRBV7-8 and TRBJ2-7): GAGVSQSPRYKVAKRGQDVALRCDPISGHVSLFWYQQALGQGPEFLTYFQNEAQLDKSGLPSDRFFAERPEGSVSTLKIQRTQQEDSAVYLCASSPNRGPYEQYFGPGTRLTVT.

V usage is TRBV5-1 and J usage is TRBJ2-7; TCRdb returns TRBD2, unconfirmable since there is no DNA. This CDR3 has 15 amino acids. Germline V CDR1 and CDR2: SGHRS, YFSETQ. CDR3 protein: CASSLMASGSYEQYF.

The chain carries TRBV19 and TRBJ2-5; TCRdb's assignment of TRBD2 cannot be checked, as there is no DNA. The CDR3 covers 17 residues. Germline CDR1 LNHDA, CDR2 SQIVND (reference sequence). The CDR3 loop reads CASSIMTAGGLKGTQYF.

Here the CDR3 reads CATSIGYKTQYF. The chain carries TRBV15 and TRBJ2-5. Germline CDR1 LNHNV, CDR2 YYDKDF (reference sequence). This CDR3 has 12 residues.

The chain combines TRBV7-9 with TRBJ1-4; with no DNA, the TCRdb D assignment of TRBD1 cannot be verified. CDR1 is SEHNR, CDR2 FQNEAQ, per germline (reference sequence). The CDR3 extends over 16 amino acids. The CDR3 is CASGGRGLATNEKLFF.